Reported below is one T cell receptor beta chain. The germline CDR1 and CDR2 sequences are SNHLY and FYNNEI. There are 14 residues in the CDR3. The junction had 7 bases not matched to a gene; V was cut back by 6 bases and J by 3 bases. The data were obtained in a study of resident and recirculating memory T cells in vitiligo. Clones were read by immunoSEQ multiplex PCR, and TCRdb kept only the in-frame ones, dropping some. The table has roughly 80,000 clones, about 91% seen once. Patients had to be free of confetti depigmentation, indicating active vitiligo. Patients who had received treatment within the previous three months were excluded.

The sequencing sample was made of blood. The clonotype was recovered from a male donor with vitiligo. J is TRBJ1-2 and V is TRBV2; 7 bases are shared with TRBD1. CDR3 DNA: TGTGCCAGCAGAGACAGGGCGGCCTACTATGGCTACACCTTC. Its protein is CASRDRAAYYGYTF.